A single sample is the source of the 23 T cell receptor beta chains below, sequenced in a study of blood T cell repertoires in COVID-19. Here immunoSEQ multiplex PCR was the method, and the copy in TCRdb shows in-frame clones only, minus some. Seen here are under 300,000 clones, roughly nine tenths observed once, and the top ten hold under 6.5%. Sequencing was done on a sample of peripheral blood. The receptor set was obtained from a man aged 55 to 69 with acute or convalescent COVID-19.

V usage is TRBV18 and J usage is TRBJ1-1; no firm D call. V lost 1 base to trimming and J lost 4 bases, with 13 bases between them. The CDR3 loop spans 15 amino acids. Germline V gene data show CDR1 as KGHSH and CDR2 as LQKENI. CDR3 coding DNA: TGTGCCAGCTCACCACGGGCCGAGCAGGCCACTGAAGCTTTCTTT. Translating it yields CASSPRAEQATEAFF. Full variable domain (rest looked up from reference TRBV18 and TRBJ1-1): NAGVMQNPRHLVRRRGQEARLRCSPMKGHSHVYWYRQLPEEGLKFMVYLQKENIIDESGMPKERFSAEFPKEGPSILRIQQVVRGDSAAYFCASSPRAEQATEAFFGQGTRLTVV.

The chain combines TRBV5-6 with TRBJ2-1, with 9 bases fitting TRBD1. Trimming removed 4 bases from V and 0 bases from J; junction bases left unmatched: 5. The germline V gene has CDR1 SGHDT and CDR2 YYEEEE. This CDR3 has 16 residues. Written as DNA, the CDR3 is TGTGCCAGCAGCCAAGGACAGGGGACCTCCTACAATGAGCAGTTCTTC. This encodes CASSQGQGTSYNEQFF.

The rearrangement links TRBV30 to TRBJ1-4; the D gene is possibly TRBD1 (6 bases). Germline V lookup: CDR1 GTSNPN, CDR2 SVGIG (reference sequence). The CDR3 runs to 16 residues. Trimming removed 0 bases at V and 4 bases at J, with 15 bases between. The CDR3 region is CAWSVPGAGFNEKLFF. Written as DNA, the CDR3 is TGTGCCTGGAGTGTACCAGGGGCCGGGTTTAATGAAAAACTGTTTTTT.

The chain has TRBV27 and TRBJ1-4; tentative D call: TRBD1 (5 bases). Trimming took off 7 bases at V and 4 bases at J, with 13 bases between the two ends. The CDR3 loop spans 14 amino acids. Germline V gives CDR1 MNHEY, CDR2 SMNVEV (reference sequence). CDR3 nucleotides: TGTGCCAGCAAGGGGAGGCAGGGTAATGAAAAACTGTTTTTT. Amino acids: CASKGRQGNEKLFF.

The gene calls are TRBV7-8 and TRBJ2-2, with 9 nucleotides matching TRBD1. CDR3 length equals 17 residues. Per the germline V gene, CDR1 is SGHVS and CDR2 is FQNEAQ. The junction had 7 bases not matched to a gene; V was cut back by 1 base and J by 4 bases. The CDR3 region is CASSLVLQGAGTGELFF. In nucleotides, the CDR3 is TGTGCCAGCAGCTTAGTGTTACAGGGGGCCGGCACCGGGGAGCTGTTTTTT.

The chain has TRBV19 and TRBJ1-3, with D possibly being TRBD1 (6 bases). Germline V gene data show CDR1 as LNHDA and CDR2 as SQIVND (reference sequence). The germline V and J ends were trimmed by 5 bases and 6 bases, with 11 bases remaining between them. This CDR3 comprises 13 residues. CDR3 in DNA: TGTGCCAGTAGTCCTCAGGGGCCAAACACCATATATTTT. It translates to CASSPQGPNTIYF.

V gene TRBV5-1 combines with J gene TRBJ2-5, with TRBD2 identical over 9 bases. CDR3 length equals 17 residues. The ends lost 6 bases at V and 0 bases at J; junction bases unmatched: 12. CDR1 is SGHRS, CDR2 YFSETQ, per germline. DNA for the CDR3: TGCGCCAGCATCCCCGGGGCGGGAGGGCCGTACCAAGAGACCCAGTACTTC. This translates into CASIPGAGGPYQETQYF.

CDR3 protein: CATSEEGAFQNEQFF. The DNA for the CDR3 is TGTGCCACCAGTGAAGAGGGGGCTTTCCAAAATGAGCAGTTCTTC. V gene TRBV24-1 combines with J gene TRBJ2-1; 7 bases fit TRBD1. Per germline, CDR1 KGHDR and CDR2 SFDVKD. The J segment lost 7 bases and the V segment lost 4 bases, leaving 9 bases of the junction unmatched. The CDR3 runs 15 residues.

This rearrangement joins TRBV11-2 to TRBJ1-1; D is uncertain. Per the germline V gene, CDR1 is SGHAT and CDR2 is FQNNGV. With 5 bases removed from V and 3 bases from J, the gap between germline ends came to 16 bases. This CDR3 has 15 amino acids. In DNA form, the CDR3 reads TGTGCCAGCAGCGCCAACCGGGGTTGGGACACTGAAGCTTTCTTT. Translated: CASSANRGWDTEAFF.

The chain combines TRBV24-1 with TRBJ1-2; D is uncertain. Germline CDR1 and CDR2: KGHDR and SFDVKD. V shed 6 bases and J shed 4 bases, with 14 bases lying between them. The CDR3 is made up of 14 amino acids. CDR3 bases: TGTGCCACCAGTCGGGGTCGGGAAGGCTATGGCTACACCTTC. Amino acid sequence: CATSRGREGYGYTF.

This chain uses TRBV28 with TRBJ2-1; 12 bases match TRBD2. Trimming took 6 bases from V and 10 from J; bases not matched to a gene: 13. The germline V gene has CDR1 MDHEN and CDR2 SYDVKM. This CDR3 region has 16 residues. CDR3 loop: CASRMSTSGREGEQFF. The CDR3 DNA follows: TGTGCCAGCAGGATGTCGACTAGCGGGAGAGAGGGGGAGCAGTTCTTC.

The V call is TRBV30, the J call TRBJ1-5; D is uncertain. The CDR3 totals 14 residues. V was pared by 0 bases and J by 7 bases, with 13 bases between. The germline V gene encodes CDR1 GTSNPN and CDR2 SVGIG (reference sequence). The CDR3 sequence: CAWSVGGVGQPQHF. The CDR3 region has the DNA TGTGCCTGGAGTGTAGGAGGAGTAGGACAGCCCCAGCATTTT.

The V gene is TRBV5-4, the J gene TRBJ2-1; possible D gene TRBD1, 6 bases. This CDR3 region has 14 residues. Germline V gives CDR1 SGHNT, CDR2 YYREEE (reference sequence). V lost 3 bases, J lost 8 bases, and 15 bases lay in between. CDR3 sequence: CASSSLRGRDEQFF. The CDR3 nucleotides read TGTGCCAGCAGCTCACTCAGGGGTAGGGATGAGCAGTTCTTC. The full variable domain, with the rest looked up from reference TRBV5-4 and TRBJ2-1, is ETGVTQSPTHLIKTRGQQVTLRCSSQSGHNTVSWYQQALGQGPQFIFQYYREEENGRGNFPPRFSGLQFPNYSSELNVNALELDDSALYLCASSSLRGRDEQFFGPGTRLTVL.

CDR3 nucleotide sequence: TGTGCCAGCAGCGAGGGGTCGAGGGCGGGAGGAAGAGAGACCCAGTACTTC. Translated: CASSEGSRAGGRETQYF. The chain is built from TRBV9 and TRBJ2-5; 8 nucleotides agree with TRBD2. Germline loops: CDR1 SGDLS, CDR2 YYNGEE. CDR3 length: 17 amino acids. V gave up 3 bases and J gave up 4 bases; unmatched junction bases: 14.

The V call is TRBV14, the J call TRBJ2-7; 10 nucleotides match TRBD1. The CDR3 length is 16 residues. Unmatched junction bases numbered 5, after V lost 2 bases and J lost 1 base. The germline gives CDR1 SGHDN, CDR2 FVKESK. CDR3 sequence reads: CASSQPTGGLSYEQYF. In nucleotides, the CDR3 is TGTGCCAGCAGCCAACCGACAGGGGGCTTGTCCTACGAGCAGTACTTC. The whole variable domain, filled in from reference TRBV14 and TRBJ2-7, reads EAGVTQFPSHSVIEKGQTVTLRCDPISGHDNLYWYRRVMGKEIKFLLHFVKESKQDESGMPNNRFLAERTGGTYSTLKVQPAELEDSGVYFCASSQPTGGLSYEQYFGPGTRLTVT.

The chain couples TRBV6-5 to TRBJ1-2; the match to TRBD1 covers 7 bases. Germline V gene data show CDR1 as MNHEY and CDR2 as SVGAGI. Trimming cost V 0 bases and J 1 base; bases outside gene matches: 2. The CDR3 is made up of 15 amino acids. This CDR3 reads CASSYSAGGNYGYTF. DNA of the CDR3: TGTGCCAGCAGTTACTCGGCAGGGGGTAACTATGGCTACACCTTC.

V and J are TRBV30 and TRBJ2-6, with D hard to call. Germline V gives CDR1 GTSNPN, CDR2 SVGIG (reference sequence). The V gene lost 2 bases and the J gene lost 3 bases, with 8 bases spanning the gap. This CDR3 spans 14 amino acids. The chain's CDR3 is CAWSISIGANVLTF. The CDR3 nucleotides read TGTGCCTGGAGTATTAGCATTGGGGCCAACGTCCTGACTTTC.

The chain recombines TRBV7-9 with TRBJ2-3, with D possibly TRBD2 on 6 matching bases. CDR3 length: 15 residues. Trimming removed 7 bases from V and 2 bases from J, with 16 bases in between. The V gene's germline CDR1 is SEHNR and CDR2 FQNEAQ (reference sequence). CDR3 sequence reads: CASMSRGSNTDTQYF. Here the CDR3 DNA reads TGTGCCAGCATGTCGCGGGGCAGCAACACAGATACGCAGTATTTT.

This sequence joins TRBV7-2 and TRBJ1-1, with a weak D call TRBD1 (6 bases). This CDR3 has 14 amino acids. V lost 0 bases to trimming and J lost 4 bases, with 9 bases between them. Germline lookup yields CDR1 SGHTA and CDR2 FQGNSA. The CDR3 DNA sequence: TGTGCCAGCAGCTTAGCGGGAGGGGGCACTGAAGCTTTCTTT. It specifies CASSLAGGGTEAFF.

This rearrangement joins TRBV4-2 to TRBJ2-7, with TRBD1 as a possible D gene (6 bases). Germline CDR1 LGHNA, CDR2 YNFKEQ. The CDR3 is made up of 13 amino acids. The V gene lost 0 bases and the J gene lost 5 bases, with 8 bases spanning the gap. CDR3 bases: TGTGCCAGCAGCCAAGATAACAGGGACGAGCAGTACTTC. It codes for CASSQDNRDEQYF.

This chain uses TRBV12-3 or TRBV12-4 with TRBJ2-4, with TRBD2 as a possible D gene (6 bases). The CDR3 totals 13 residues. The V end lost 3 bases, the J end lost 5 bases, and 8 bases lay between the germline ends. The CDR3 reads CASSFSGENIQYF. The CDR3, as DNA: TGTGCCAGCAGTTTTTCGGGGGAAAACATTCAGTACTTC.

This clone was counted a few times. The chain links TRBV11-3 to TRBJ2-1; D possibly corresponds to TRBD1 (6 bases). The CDR3 runs to 16 residues. Germline CDR1 reads SGHNT; CDR2 reads YENEEA. V dropped 5 bases and J dropped 9 bases, with 23 bases sitting between them. The CDR3 is CASSLSPGREGGEQFF. The CDR3 region has the DNA TGTGCCAGCAGCCTATCCCCCGGAAGGGAAGGGGGTGAGCAGTTCTTC.

The chain's CDR3 is CSASPALAVDNEQFF. In nucleotides, the CDR3 is TGCAGTGCTAGTCCGGCTCTAGCGGTCGACAATGAGCAGTTCTTC. The chain employs TRBV20-1 and TRBJ2-1, with TRBD2 matching 7 bases. Germline values: CDR1 DFQATT, CDR2 SNEGSKA (reference sequence). The CDR3 covers 15 residues. The junction had 10 bases not matched to a gene; V was cut back by 3 bases and J by 5 bases.